The clone carrying this T cell receptor beta chain showed up just a few times. The sample originates from a study of blood T cell repertoires in COVID-19. The repertoire was sequenced with immunoSEQ multiplex PCR; TCRdb's copy has only in-frame clones and lacks some. The data hold nearly 350,000 clones, with about 93% observed a single time. The CDR3 extends over 13 amino acids. CDR1 is SGHDT, CDR2 YYEEEE, per germline. The ends lost 1 base at V and 7 bases at J; junction bases unmatched: 2. This receptor was taken from a woman under 30 who had recovered from COVID-19. The J gene is TRBJ1-2, the V gene TRBV5-6; 9 nucleotides align to TRBD1. The specimen sequenced was peripheral blood. Here the CDR3 DNA reads TGTGCCAGCAGCTTGACAGGGGGCCTTGGCTACACCTTC. It codes for CASSLTGGLGYTF. Supplemented by reference TRBV5-6 and TRBJ1-2, the full variable domain reads DAGVTQSPTHLIKTRGQQVTLRCSPKSGHDTVSWYQQALGQGPQFIFQYYEEEERQRGNFPDRFSGHQFPNYSSELNVNALLLGDSALYLCASSLTGGLGYTFGSGTRLTVV.